The present TCR beta chain was sequenced within a study of cytomegalovirus exposure and HLA in healthy donors. The method was immunoSEQ multiplex PCR; TCRdb's version includes in-frame clones alone and lacks a portion of them. The sample consists of tens of thousands of clones, about 94% of them appearing once. With regard to this clone: The antigen is unknown.

Germline V gene sequence: CDR1 SGHVS, CDR2 FNYEAQ. CDR3 length equals 12 residues. Trimming shortened V by 5 bases and J by 2 bases, and 4 bases separated the two germline ends. General study findings and limits: That first-cohort TCR clusters tended to co-occur in the 95 to 150 validation repertoires was found in a later analysis. Per published reports, the classifier diagnosed cytomegalovirus status with high specificity and sensitivity. Listed as cytomegalovirus-associated were 170 or so TCR beta chains.

Donors were drawn from the approximately 110-subject validation cohort, separate from the roughly 670-subject first cohort. This clonotype originated in a woman in her late teens or twenties in good health and CMV-seronegative. Sequenced sample: PBMCs. This chain connects TRBV7-6 to TRBJ1-3; D is unresolved. CDR3 residues: CASSPTGNTIYF. For the CDR3, the DNA is TGTGCCAGCAGCCCCACTGGAAACACCATATATTTT.